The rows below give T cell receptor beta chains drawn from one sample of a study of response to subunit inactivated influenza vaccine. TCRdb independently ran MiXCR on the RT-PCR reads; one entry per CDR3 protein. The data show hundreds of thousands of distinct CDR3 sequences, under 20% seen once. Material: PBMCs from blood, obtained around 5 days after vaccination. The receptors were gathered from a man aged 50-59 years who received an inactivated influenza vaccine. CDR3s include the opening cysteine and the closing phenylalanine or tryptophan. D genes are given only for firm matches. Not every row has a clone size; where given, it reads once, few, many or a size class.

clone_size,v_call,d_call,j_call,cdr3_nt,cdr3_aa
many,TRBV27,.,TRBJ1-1,TGTGCCAGCAGTTTATTTCCCAGCAGAGATACTGAAGCTTTCTTT,CASSLFPSRDTEAFF
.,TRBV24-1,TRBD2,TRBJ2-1,TGTGCCACCAGTGATGTCGAGCGGGGGGTATACAATGAGCAGTTCTTC,CATSDVERGVYNEQFF
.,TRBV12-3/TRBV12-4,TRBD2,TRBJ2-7,TGTGCCAGCAGTTTCGCCCCGGGACTAGCGGGAGCTGGCTACGAGCAGTACTTC,CASSFAPGLAGAGYEQYF
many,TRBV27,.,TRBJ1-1,TGTGCCAGCGCCCGAAGCCCGAACACTGAAGCTTTCTTT,CASARSPNTEAFF
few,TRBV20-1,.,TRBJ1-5,TGCAGTGCTAGAGATCGCTACAGGTACCCTAGCAATCAGCCCCAGCATTTT,CSARDRYRYPSNQPQHF
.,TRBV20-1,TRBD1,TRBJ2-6,TGCAGTGCTAGAACAGGGGGAGTATCTGGGGCCAACGTCCTGACTTTC,CSARTGGVSGANVLTF
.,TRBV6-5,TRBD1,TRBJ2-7,TGTGCCAGCAGTTACCCTCTCCCGGGACAGCTTCCCTACGAGCAGTACTTC,CASSYPLPGQLPYEQYF
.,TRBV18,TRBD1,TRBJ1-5,TGTGCCAGCTCGCCGGACAGGGGGGGAGATCAGCCCCAGCATTTT,CASSPDRGGDQPQHF
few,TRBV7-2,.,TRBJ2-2,TGTGCCAGCAGCTTATTTAGGGGATCCACCGGGGAGCTGTTTTTT,CASSLFRGSTGELFF
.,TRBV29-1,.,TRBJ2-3,TGCAGCGTTGAAGGGGCCCCGCTCACAGATACGCAGTATTTT,CSVEGAPLTDTQYF
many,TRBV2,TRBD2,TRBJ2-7,TGTGCCAGCAGTTTTGACAGCGGACTAGCGGGAGAGGGCGAGCAGTACTTC,CASSFDSGLAGEGEQYF
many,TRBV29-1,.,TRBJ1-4,TGCAGCGCGTCTCCGGGGACTAATGAAAAACTGTTTTTT,CSASPGTNEKLFF
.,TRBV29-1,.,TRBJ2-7,TGCAGCGCCCGTGGAGTTTACGAGCAGTACTTC,CSARGVYEQYF
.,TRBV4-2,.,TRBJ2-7,TGTGCCAGCAGCACCGGGTCCCAGGGGAGGATTGGCGAGCAGTACTTC,CASSTGSQGRIGEQYF
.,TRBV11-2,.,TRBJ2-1,TGTGCCAGCAGCATAAGATGGGGGGGCGTTGAGCAGTTCTTC,CASSIRWGGVEQFF
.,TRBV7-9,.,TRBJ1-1,TGTGCCAGCAGCGGGATCGCAGCTCGCACTGAAGCTTTCTTT,CASSGIAARTEAFF
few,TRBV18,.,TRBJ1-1,TGTGCCAGCTCACCAAATGGACAGGAAGCTTTCTTT,CASSPNGQEAFF
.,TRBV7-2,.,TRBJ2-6,TGTGCCAGCAGCTTAGCAATCTACAGGGAAACTGGGGCCAACGTCCTGACTTTC,CASSLAIYRETGANVLTF
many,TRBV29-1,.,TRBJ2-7,TGCAGCGTTCTCGGGGGTTCCGAGCAGTACTTC,CSVLGGSEQYF
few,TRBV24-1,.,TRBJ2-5,TGTGCCACCAGTGATTCCCGCGGCCCGGCGGAGACCCAGTACTTC,CATSDSRGPAETQYF
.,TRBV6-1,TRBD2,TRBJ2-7,TGTGCCAGCAGCGGGACTAGCGGGGTTAGAGTTTACGAGCAGTACTTC,CASSGTSGVRVYEQYF
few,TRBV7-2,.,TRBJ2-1,TGTGCCAGCAGCTTAGGGCTAGGGGTCTCCGATGAGCAGTTCTTC,CASSLGLGVSDEQFF
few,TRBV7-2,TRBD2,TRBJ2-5,TGTGCCAGCAGCCCCAATCGACTAGCGGGAGGCGAGACCCAGTACTTC,CASSPNRLAGGETQYF
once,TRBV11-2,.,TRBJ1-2,TGTGCCAGCAGCCCCGGGGGCTATGGCTACATCTTC,CASSPGGYGYIF
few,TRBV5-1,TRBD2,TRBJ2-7,TGCGCCAGCAGCCGGGACTACAGTACATACGAGCAGTACTTC,CASSRDYSTYEQYF
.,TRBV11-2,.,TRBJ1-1,TGTGCCAGCAGCTTCCGGGCGGTGAACACTGAAGCTTTCTTT,CASSFRAVNTEAFF
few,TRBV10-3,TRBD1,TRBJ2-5,TGTGCCATCAGTGAGGGACAGGGGAGGGAGACCCAGTACTTC,CAISEGQGRETQYF
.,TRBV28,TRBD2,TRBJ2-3,TGTGCCAGCAGTTTTACTAGCGGGAGCACAGATACGCAGTATTTT,CASSFTSGSTDTQYF
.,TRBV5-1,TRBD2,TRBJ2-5,TGCGCCAGCAGCTTACAAGCGGGAAAACAAGAGACCCAGTACTTC,CASSLQAGKQETQYF